These 14 T cell receptor beta chains share one sample of origin, sequenced in a study of spatial heterogeneity in lung cancer. TCRdb itself ran the 5' RACE reads through MiXCR, one entry per CDR3 protein. The sample contains about 11,000 distinct CDR3 sequences, 15% to 20% of which appear only once. Described time point: sample taken at primary tumor resection. Researchers sequenced whole RNA taken from tumor, nontumor lung or frozen PBMC without sorting. The input for sequencing was PBMCs, taken at surgery. Source of these receptors: a male donor with early-stage non-small cell lung cancer.

This clonotype was observed once. The V call is TRBV11-3, the J call TRBJ2-1; D gene unclear. The CDR3 loop spans 13 amino acids. The germline CDR1 and CDR2 sequences are SGHNT and YENEEA. Trimming cost V 1 base and J 6 bases, with 7 bases left between them. CDR3 sequence: CASSLGTGNEQFF. The CDR3 DNA reads TGTGCCAGCAGCTTAGGAACGGGCAATGAGCAGTTCTTC.

Ten or more counts support this clonotype. The chain couples TRBV25-1 to TRBJ2-1; 9 bases agree with TRBD2. The trim removed 6 bases at V and 9 bases at J, leaving 9 bases unmatched. This CDR3 is 14 amino acids long. Germline-derived CDR1 and CDR2 are MGHDK and SYGVNS. The CDR3, as DNA: TGTGCCAGCAGCGTAGCGGGAGCTAAGGGTGAGCAGTTCTTC. It codes for CASSVAGAKGEQFF.

This clonotype was recorded once. The V gene is TRBV10-2, the J gene TRBJ1-1, with a tentative D call TRBD1 (5 bases). In germline, CDR1 is WSHSY, CDR2 SAAADI. V lost 2 bases, J lost 10 bases, and 17 bases lay in between. The CDR3 sequence is 14 residues long. This CDR3 reads CASSEKGRVFGAFF. The CDR3, as DNA: TGCGCCAGCAGTGAGAAGGGGCGAGTATTCGGAGCTTTCTTT.

In this sample, this clonotype turned up many times. The rearrangement links TRBV11-2 to TRBJ2-7; D not resolved. This CDR3 spans 12 amino acids. The germline CDR1 and CDR2 sequences are SGHAT and FQNNGV. V shed 5 bases and J shed 2 bases, with 7 bases lying between them. The CDR3 DNA is TGTGCCAGCAGCCCCCGGCCCTACGAGCAGTACTTC. It codes for CASSPRPYEQYF.

The rearrangement uses TRBV29-1 and TRBJ1-3, with D maybe TRBD1 (5 bases). Germline loops: CDR1 SQVTM, CDR2 ANQGSEA. The V end lost 8 bases, the J end lost 0 bases, and 8 bases lay between the germline ends. The CDR3 runs to 12 residues. The CDR3: CSTRGSGNTIYF. As DNA, the CDR3 is TGCAGCACTAGGGGCTCTGGAAACACCATATATTTT. Combining the CDR3 with reference TRBV29-1 and TRBJ1-3 gives the whole variable domain SAVISQKPSRDICQRGTSLTIQCQVDSQVTMMFWYRQQPGQSLTLIATANQGSEATYESGFVIDKFPISRPNLTFSTLTVSNMSPEDSSIYLCSTRGSGNTIYFGEGSWLTVV.

The CDR3 region is CASSTPRGVGTEAFF. CDR3 sequence (DNA): TGTGCCAGCAGTACGCCCAGGGGGGTTGGAACTGAAGCTTTCTTT. J is TRBJ1-1 and V is TRBV6-5; 7 positions match TRBD1. The germline gives CDR1 MNHEY, CDR2 SVGAGI. This CDR3 is 15 amino acids long. The V segment lost 5 bases and the J segment 5 bases; nucleotides outside the gene matches: 11.

This clonotype showed up many times. The chain recombines TRBV6-1 with TRBJ1-1, with D hard to call. Germline CDR1 MNHNS, CDR2 SASEGT. This CDR3 comprises 12 residues. V was pared by 5 bases and J by 5 bases, with 9 bases between. CDR3 sequence reads: CASSREGTEAFF. The CDR3 region has the DNA TGTGCCAGCAGTCGAGAGGGAACTGAAGCTTTCTTT.

The chain combines TRBV9 with TRBJ2-1, with 9 bases matching TRBD2. The CDR3 has 17 amino acids. Trimming at V came to 6 bases and at J to 1 base, leaving 11 bases not matched to a gene. Looked up from germline, CDR1 is SGDLS and CDR2 is YYNGEE. DNA for the CDR3: TGTGCCAGCACCACGGGTAGCGGGAGTTGGTCCTACAATGAGCAGTTCTTC. This sequence encodes CASTTGSGSWSYNEQFF. The complete variable domain, with remaining parts taken from reference TRBV9 and TRBJ2-1, reads DSGVTQTPKHLITATGQRVTLRCSPRSGDLSVYWYQQSLDQGLQFLIQYYNGEERAKGNILERFSAQQFPDLHSELNLSSLELGDSALYFCASTTGSGSWSYNEQFFGPGTRLTVL.

This chain links TRBV24-1 with TRBJ1-1, with TRBD1 identical over 10 bases. Germline CDR1 KGHDR, CDR2 SFDVKD. The CDR3 runs 15 residues. The trim removed 5 bases at V and 5 bases at J, leaving 7 bases unmatched. CDR3 loop: CATSGSDRGMTEAFF. The CDR3 DNA sequence: TGTGCCACCAGTGGCTCGGACAGGGGGATGACTGAAGCTTTCTTT.

The rearrangement links TRBV5-1 to TRBJ2-7; D is undetermined. The V gene lost 0 bases and the J gene lost 5 bases, with 18 bases spanning the gap. The CDR3 sequence is 16 residues long. CDR1 and CDR2 from the germline V gene are SGHRS and YFSETQ. The CDR3 DNA is TGCGCCAGCAGCTTGGACGGAGCCCCGTTTGCGGACGAGCAGTACTTC. Amino acids: CASSLDGAPFADEQYF.

The gene calls are TRBV7-2 and TRBJ2-5, with 11 bases aligning to TRBD2. The CDR3 extends over 19 amino acids. The germline gives CDR1 SGHTA, CDR2 FQGNSA. Trimming cost V 1 base and J 4 bases; bases outside gene matches: 14. CDR3: CASSLVRSSGGAFGETQYF. The CDR3 region has the DNA TGTGCCAGCAGCTTAGTGAGGAGTAGCGGGGGGGCGTTTGGAGAGACCCAGTACTTC.

This clonotype came up many times. The chain employs TRBV7-9 and TRBJ2-7; D unclear. Germline values: CDR1 SEHNR, CDR2 FQNEAQ (reference sequence). V was cut by 4 bases and J by 2 bases, with 6 bases left in between. CDR3 size: 12 residues. CDR3 protein: CASSYAAYEQYF. CDR3 sequence (DNA): TGTGCCAGCAGCTATGCAGCCTACGAGCAGTACTTC.

This clonotype was seen a few times. The genes are TRBV5-1 and TRBJ2-7; 8 bases map to TRBD2. The J segment lost 4 bases and the V segment lost 6 bases, leaving 9 bases of the junction unmatched. CDR3 length: 14 amino acids. Germline CDR1 SGHRS, CDR2 YFSETQ. Written as DNA, the CDR3 is TGCGCCAGCACTGACGGGAGGGCCGGATACGAGCAGTACTTC. This translates into CASTDGRAGYEQYF.

This clonotype has at least ten counts. The chain couples TRBV6-6 to TRBJ1-5; 10 positions match TRBD1. The CDR3 runs 14 residues. Germline lookup yields CDR1 MNHNY and CDR2 SVGAGI (reference sequence). V shed 7 bases, J shed 2 bases, and the junction held 2 bases outside the gene matches. CDR3 protein: CASIGTGGNQPQHF. The CDR3 nucleotides read TGTGCCAGCATTGGGACAGGGGGCAATCAGCCCCAGCATTTT.